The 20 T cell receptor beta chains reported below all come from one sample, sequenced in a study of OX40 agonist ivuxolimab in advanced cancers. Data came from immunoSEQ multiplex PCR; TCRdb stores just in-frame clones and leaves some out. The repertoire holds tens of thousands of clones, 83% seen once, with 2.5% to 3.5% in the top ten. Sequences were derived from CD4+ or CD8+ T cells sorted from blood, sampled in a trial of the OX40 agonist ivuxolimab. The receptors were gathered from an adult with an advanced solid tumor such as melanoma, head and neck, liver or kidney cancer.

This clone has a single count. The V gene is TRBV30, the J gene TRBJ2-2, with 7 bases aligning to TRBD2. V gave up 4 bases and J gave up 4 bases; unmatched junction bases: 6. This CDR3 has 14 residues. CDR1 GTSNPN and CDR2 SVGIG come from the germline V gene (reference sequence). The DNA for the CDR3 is TGTGCCTGGACTAGCGGTGCGGGCACCGGGGAGCTGTTTTTT. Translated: CAWTSGAGTGELFF.

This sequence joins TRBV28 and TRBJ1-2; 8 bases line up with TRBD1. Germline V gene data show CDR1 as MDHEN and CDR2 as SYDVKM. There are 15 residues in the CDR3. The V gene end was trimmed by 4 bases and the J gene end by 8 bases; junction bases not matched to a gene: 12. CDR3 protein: CASSSTTGGMGGYTF. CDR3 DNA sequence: TGTGCCAGCAGTTCCACCACAGGGGGAATGGGAGGCTACACCTTC.

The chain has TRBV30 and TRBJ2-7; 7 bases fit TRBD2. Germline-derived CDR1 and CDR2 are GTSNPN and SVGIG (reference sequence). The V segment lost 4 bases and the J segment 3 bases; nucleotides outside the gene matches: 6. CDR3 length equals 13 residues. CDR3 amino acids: CAWTSGTYYEQYF. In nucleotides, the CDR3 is TGTGCCTGGACTAGCGGAACCTACTACGAGCAGTACTTC.

The CDR3 DNA sequence: TGTGCCAGCAGCCGCCTGAGCGGTAAGGGGGATGAGCAGTTCTTC. Amino acids: CASSRLSGKGDEQFF. This chain links TRBV5-5 with TRBJ2-1; D possibly corresponds to TRBD1 (6 bases). Trimming stripped 4 bases from V and 8 bases from J, with 19 bases between. The length of the CDR3 is 15 residues. Germline CDR1 reads SGHKS; CDR2 reads YYEKEE (reference sequence).

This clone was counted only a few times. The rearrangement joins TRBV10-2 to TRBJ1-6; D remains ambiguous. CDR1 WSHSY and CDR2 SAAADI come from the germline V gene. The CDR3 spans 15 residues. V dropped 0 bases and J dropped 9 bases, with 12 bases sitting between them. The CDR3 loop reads CASSESRVVTSPLHF. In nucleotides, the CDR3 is TGCGCCAGCAGTGAGTCGCGAGTTGTGACTTCACCCCTCCACTTT.

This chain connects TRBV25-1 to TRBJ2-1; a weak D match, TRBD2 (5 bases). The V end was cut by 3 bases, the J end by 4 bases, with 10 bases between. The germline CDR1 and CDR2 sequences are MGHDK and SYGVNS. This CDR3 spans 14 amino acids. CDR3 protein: CASSDVATYNEQFF. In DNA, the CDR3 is TGTGCCAGCAGTGATGTAGCGACGTACAATGAGCAGTTCTTC. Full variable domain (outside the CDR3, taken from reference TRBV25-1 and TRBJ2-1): EADIYQTPRYLVIGTGKKITLECSQTMGHDKMYWYQQDPGMELHLIHYSYGVNSTEKGDLSSESTVSRIRTEHFPLTLESARPSHTSQYLCASSDVATYNEQFFGPGTRLTVL.

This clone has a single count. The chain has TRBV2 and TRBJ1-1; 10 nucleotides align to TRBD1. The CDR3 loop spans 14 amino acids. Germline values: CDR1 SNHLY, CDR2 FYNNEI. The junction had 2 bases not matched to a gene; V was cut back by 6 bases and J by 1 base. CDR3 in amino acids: CASRGQGTNTEAFF. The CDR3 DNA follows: TGTGCCAGCAGGGGACAGGGGACGAACACTGAAGCTTTCTTT.

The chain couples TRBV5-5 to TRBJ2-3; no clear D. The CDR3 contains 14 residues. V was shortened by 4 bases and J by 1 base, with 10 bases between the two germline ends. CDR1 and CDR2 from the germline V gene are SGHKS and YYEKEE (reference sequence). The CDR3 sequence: CASSPLRGTDTQYF. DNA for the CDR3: TGTGCCAGCAGCCCCCTCCGGGGCACAGATACGCAGTATTTT.

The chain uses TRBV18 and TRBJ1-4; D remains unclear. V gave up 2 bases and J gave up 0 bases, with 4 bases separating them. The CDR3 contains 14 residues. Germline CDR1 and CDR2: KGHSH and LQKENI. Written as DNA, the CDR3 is TGTGCCAGCTCACCAACCCCAACTAATGAAAAACTGTTTTTT. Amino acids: CASSPTPTNEKLFF.

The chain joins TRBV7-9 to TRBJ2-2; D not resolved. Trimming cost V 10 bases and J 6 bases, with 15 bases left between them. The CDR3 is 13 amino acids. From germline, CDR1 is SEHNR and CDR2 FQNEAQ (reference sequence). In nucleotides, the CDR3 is TGTGCCACCCCAGGTGAAAGGGCCGGGGAGCTGTTTTTT. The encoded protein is CATPGERAGELFF.

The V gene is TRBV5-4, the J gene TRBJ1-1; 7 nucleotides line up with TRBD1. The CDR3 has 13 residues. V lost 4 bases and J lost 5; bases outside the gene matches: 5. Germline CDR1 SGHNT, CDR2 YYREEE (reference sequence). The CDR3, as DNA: TGTGCCAGCAGCAGACAGGGTGAAACTGAAGCTTTCTTT. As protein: CASSRQGETEAFF.

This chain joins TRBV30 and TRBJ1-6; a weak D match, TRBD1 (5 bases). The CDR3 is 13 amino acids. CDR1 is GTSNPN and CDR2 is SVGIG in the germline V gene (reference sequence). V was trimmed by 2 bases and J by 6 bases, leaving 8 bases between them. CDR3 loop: CAWSSGVNSPLHF. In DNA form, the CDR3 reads TGTGCCTGGAGTTCGGGGGTTAATTCACCCCTCCACTTT.

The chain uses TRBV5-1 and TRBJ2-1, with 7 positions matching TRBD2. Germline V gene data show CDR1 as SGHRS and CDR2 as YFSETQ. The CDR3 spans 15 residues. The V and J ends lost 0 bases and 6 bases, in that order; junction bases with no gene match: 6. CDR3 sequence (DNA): TGCGCCAGCAGCTTGGCTAGCGGATCCCTCAATGAGCAGTTCTTC. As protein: CASSLASGSLNEQFF. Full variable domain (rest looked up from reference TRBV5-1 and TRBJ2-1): KAGVTQTPRYLIKTRGQQVTLSCSPISGHRSVSWYQQTPGQGLQFLFEYFSETQRNKGNFPGRFSGRQFSNSRSEMNVSTLELGDSALYLCASSLASGSLNEQFFGPGTRLTVL.

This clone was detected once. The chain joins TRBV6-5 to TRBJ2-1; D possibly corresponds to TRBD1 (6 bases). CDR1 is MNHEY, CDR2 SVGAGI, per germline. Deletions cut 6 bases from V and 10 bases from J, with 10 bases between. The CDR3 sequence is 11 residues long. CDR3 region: CASRNDREQFF. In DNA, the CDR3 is TGTGCCAGCAGGAATGACAGGGAGCAGTTCTTC.

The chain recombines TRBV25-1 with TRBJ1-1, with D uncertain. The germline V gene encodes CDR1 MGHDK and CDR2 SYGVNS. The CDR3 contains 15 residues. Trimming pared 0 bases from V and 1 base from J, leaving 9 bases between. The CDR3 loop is CASSEYADGNTEAFF. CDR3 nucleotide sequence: TGTGCCAGCAGTGAATACGCAGACGGGAACACTGAAGCTTTCTTT.

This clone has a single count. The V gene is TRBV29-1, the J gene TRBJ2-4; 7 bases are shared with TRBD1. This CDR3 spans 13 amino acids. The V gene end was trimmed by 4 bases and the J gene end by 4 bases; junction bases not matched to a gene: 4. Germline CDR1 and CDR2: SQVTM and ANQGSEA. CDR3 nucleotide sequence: TGCAGCGTTGGGTGGGGACAGAAAAACATTCAGTACTTC. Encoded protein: CSVGWGQKNIQYF.

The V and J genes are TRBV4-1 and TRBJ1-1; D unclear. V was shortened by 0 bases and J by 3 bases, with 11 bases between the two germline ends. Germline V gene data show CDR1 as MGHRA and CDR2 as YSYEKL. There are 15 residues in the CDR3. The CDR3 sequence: CASSQDVSKDTEAFF. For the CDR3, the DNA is TGCGCCAGCAGCCAAGATGTGTCTAAGGACACTGAAGCTTTCTTT.

The CDR3 DNA sequence: TGTGCCAGCAGCCTGGGACTACACTACAATGAGCAGTTCTTC. This encodes CASSLGLHYNEQFF. V usage is TRBV7-2 and J usage is TRBJ2-1, with 7 positions matching TRBD2. Germline V CDR1 and CDR2: SGHTA, FQGNSA. The ends lost 5 bases at V and 3 bases at J; junction bases unmatched: 4. This CDR3 region has 14 residues.

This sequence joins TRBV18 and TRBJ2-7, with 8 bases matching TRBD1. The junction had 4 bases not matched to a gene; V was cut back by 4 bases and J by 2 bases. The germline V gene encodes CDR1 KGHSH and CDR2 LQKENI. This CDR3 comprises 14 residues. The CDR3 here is CASSRQGQTYEQYF. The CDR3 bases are TGTGCCAGCTCACGACAGGGGCAGACCTACGAGCAGTACTTC.

The CDR3 reads CASGRADEQYF. The CDR3 DNA reads as TGTGCCAGTGGACGGGCGGACGAGCAGTACTTC. This sequence joins TRBV19 and TRBJ2-7; D is undetermined. This CDR3 is built from 11 residues. The ends were cut back, 8 bases at V and 5 bases at J, with 10 bases in the middle. CDR1 and CDR2 (germline): LNHDA, SQIVND (reference sequence).